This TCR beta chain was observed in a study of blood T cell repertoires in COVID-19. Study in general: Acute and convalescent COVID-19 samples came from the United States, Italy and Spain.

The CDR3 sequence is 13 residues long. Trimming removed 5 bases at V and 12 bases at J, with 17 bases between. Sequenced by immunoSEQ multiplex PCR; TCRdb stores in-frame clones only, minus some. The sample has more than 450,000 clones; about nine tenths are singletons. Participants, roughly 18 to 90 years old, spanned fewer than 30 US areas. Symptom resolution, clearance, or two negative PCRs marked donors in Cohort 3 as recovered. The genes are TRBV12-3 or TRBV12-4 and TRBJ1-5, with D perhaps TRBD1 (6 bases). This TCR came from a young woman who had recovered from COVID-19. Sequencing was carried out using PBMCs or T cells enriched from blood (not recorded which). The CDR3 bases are TGTGCCAGCAGTCGCCTCCAGGGGCAGGACCAGCATTTT. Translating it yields CASSRLQGQDQHF.